The 29 T cell receptor beta chains below come from one sample, sequenced in a study of control samples from healthy donors and cancer patients. Sequencing was performed with immunoSEQ multiplex PCR; in TCRdb, only in-frame clones are kept and a portion is missing. The repertoire consists of some 120,000 clones, with about 91% occurring once and the leading ten covering just over 8.5%. Sequences were obtained from blood. These receptors were collected from a man aged 18 to 29 in good health.

The V call is TRBV5-1, the J call TRBJ2-1; 8 nucleotides line up with TRBD2. The CDR3 has 15 residues. Germline V gene lookup returns CDR1 SGHRS and CDR2 YFSETQ. V gave up 2 bases and J gave up 4 bases; unmatched junction bases: 5. The CDR3 bases are TGCGCCAGCAGCTTCGGGGGGGGCGCATACAATGAGCAGTTCTTC. It specifies CASSFGGGAYNEQFF.

The DNA of the CDR3 is TGTGCCAGCAGTCGGGACTATACCTACGAGCAGTACTTC. It translates to CASSRDYTYEQYF. The chain couples TRBV2 to TRBJ2-7; 7 bases align to TRBD2. The CDR3 length is 13 residues. Per germline, CDR1 SNHLY and CDR2 FYNNEI. V trimming: 5 bases; J trimming: 2 bases; junction bases outside the gene matches: 3.

This rearrangement joins TRBV5-6 to TRBJ2-3; TRBD1 matches 7 bases. The CDR3 contains 16 residues. The germline V gene encodes CDR1 SGHDT and CDR2 YYEEEE. The trim removed 1 base at V and 0 bases at J, leaving 5 bases unmatched. CDR3 sequence: CASSLLGGISTDTQYF. The CDR3 nucleotides read TGTGCCAGCAGCTTGTTAGGGGGCATAAGCACAGATACGCAGTATTTT.

V usage is TRBV12-3 or TRBV12-4 and J usage is TRBJ1-2; TRBD1 matches 8 bases. With V trimmed by 5 bases and J by 8 bases, 4 bases remained unmatched. The CDR3 spans 12 residues. The CDR3 region is CASSPGGEGYTF. In DNA, the CDR3 is TGTGCCAGCAGTCCAGGGGGCGAAGGCTACACCTTC.

This clone appeared once. This chain connects TRBV20-1 to TRBJ2-2; 10 nucleotides align to TRBD2. V lost 3 bases to trimming and J lost 0 bases; unmatched junction nucleotides: 7. Germline V gene data show CDR1 as DFQATT and CDR2 as SNEGSKA (reference sequence). There are 17 residues in the CDR3. The DNA for the CDR3 is TGCAGTGCTAGTAGGCTAGCGGGGGACTCGAACACCGGGGAGCTGTTTTTT. Translated: CSASRLAGDSNTGELFF.

This chain links TRBV13 with TRBJ1-6; D not certain. CDR3 size: 13 residues. With 5 bases removed from V and 6 bases from J, the gap between germline ends came to 8 bases. The V gene's germline CDR1 is PRHDT and CDR2 FYEKMQ (reference sequence). CDR3 nucleotides: TGTGCCAGCAGCGGCCAGATTAATTCACCCCTCCACTTT. Protein product: CASSGQINSPLHF.

This chain joins TRBV2 and TRBJ1-4; tentatively, D is TRBD1 (6 bases). Germline CDR1 is SNHLY and CDR2 is FYNNEI. This CDR3 is built from 14 residues. Trimming took 6 bases from V and 8 from J, leaving 16 bases between them. CDR3 amino acids: CASRLRDKGEKLFF. CDR3 coding DNA: TGTGCCAGCAGGCTCCGGGACAAAGGGGAAAAACTGTTTTTT.

The DNA for the CDR3 is TGTGCCAGTAGGGTAGCTGCGGCAGGGGGCCTCTATGAGCAGTTCTTC. Translating it yields CASRVAAAGGLYEQFF. The chain uses TRBV19 and TRBJ2-1, with TRBD1 matching 8 bases. In germline, CDR1 is LNHDA, CDR2 SQIVND (reference sequence). Germline trimming cut 6 bases from V and 8 bases from J; bases unmatched to any gene: 15. The CDR3 is 16 residues long.

The chain uses TRBV27 and TRBJ1-2, with 10 bases identical to TRBD1. With V trimmed by 6 bases and J by 8 bases, 9 bases remained unmatched. This CDR3 is built from 14 residues. Germline values: CDR1 MNHEY, CDR2 SMNVEV (reference sequence). The CDR3 DNA sequence: TGTGCCAGCAGCCGACAGGGGGCATCGGGAGGCTACACCTTC. It encodes CASSRQGASGGYTF.

J is TRBJ2-3 and V is TRBV5-1, with D uncertain. V lost 4 bases and J 4 bases, leaving 10 bases between the germline ends. Germline CDR1 SGHRS, CDR2 YFSETQ. This CDR3 has 13 residues. The CDR3 loop is CASSTAAPDTQYF. In DNA form, the CDR3 reads TGCGCCAGCAGCACTGCGGCCCCAGATACGCAGTATTTT.

This chain joins TRBV5-1 and TRBJ1-1, with D perhaps matching TRBD1 (5 bases). The V and J ends lost 1 base and 4 bases respectively, with 23 bases between them. Germline V lookup: CDR1 SGHRS, CDR2 YFSETQ. The length of the CDR3 is 18 residues. The CDR3 reads CASSLSGRSSAGGTEAFF. DNA for the CDR3: TGCGCCAGCAGCTTGTCAGGGAGATCCTCCGCGGGGGGCACTGAAGCTTTCTTT.

The CDR3 DNA reads TGTGCCAGCAGTTTATCGGGGAGCCAGCCCCAGCATTTT. Its translation is CASSLSGSQPQHF. V gene TRBV12-3 or TRBV12-4 combines with J gene TRBJ1-5; D is uncertain. The CDR3 is 13 residues long. V lost 2 bases, J lost 7 bases, and 9 bases lay in between.

The chain carries TRBV6-5 and TRBJ1-4, with D perhaps matching TRBD1 (6 bases). The CDR3 is made up of 15 amino acids. Germline loops: CDR1 MNHEY, CDR2 SVGAGI. V shed 6 bases and J shed 2 bases, with 13 bases lying between them. CDR3 protein: CASRQTGITNEKLFF. Here the CDR3 DNA reads TGTGCCAGCAGACAAACAGGGATTACTAATGAAAAACTGTTTTTT.

The genes are TRBV4-1 and TRBJ2-1; D is ambiguous. There are 14 residues in the CDR3. V was clipped by 0 bases and J by 4 bases, with 7 bases between them. Per the germline V gene, CDR1 is MGHRA and CDR2 is YSYEKL. The CDR3 is CASSQDPIYNEQFF. The CDR3 DNA reads as TGCGCCAGCAGCCAAGATCCCATATACAATGAGCAGTTCTTC.

This clone was seen just once. The V call is TRBV4-1, the J call TRBJ1-1; D is possibly TRBD1 (6 bases). Germline values: CDR1 MGHRA, CDR2 YSYEKL. The CDR3 runs to 14 residues. The V end lost 4 bases, the J end lost 1 base, and 10 bases lay between the germline ends. The CDR3 is CASSRPGQNTEAFF. The CDR3 DNA is TGCGCCAGCAGCCGCCCGGGACAGAACACTGAAGCTTTCTTT.

Regarding this clone: This sample includes further DNA sequences coding for the same CDR3. The chain joins TRBV27 to TRBJ2-1; 14 bases agree with TRBD2. J lost 0 bases, V lost 7 bases, and 11 bases had no gene match. The CDR3 loop spans 19 amino acids. Germline CDR1 is MNHEY and CDR2 is SMNVEV (reference sequence). CDR3 DNA sequence: TGTGCCAGCACCTCAGGACTAGCGGGGGGCCGGGGCTCCTACAATGAGCAGTTCTTC. Translated: CASTSGLAGGRGSYNEQFF.

The chain couples TRBV6-5 to TRBJ1-5; no clear D. The length of the CDR3 is 14 residues. V lost 8 bases to trimming and J lost 0 bases, with 11 bases between them. Germline V CDR1 and CDR2: MNHEY, SVGAGI. CDR3: CASCGGNSNQPQHF. CDR3 DNA sequence: TGTGCCAGCTGCGGAGGGAATAGCAATCAGCCCCAGCATTTT.

The chain has TRBV4-1 and TRBJ1-4; D is perhaps TRBD1 (5 bases). The CDR3 runs 19 residues. Trimming stripped 4 bases from V and 0 bases from J, with 21 bases between. CDR1 is MGHRA and CDR2 is YSYEKL in the germline V gene. The CDR3 loop reads CASSPRRLGVTATNEKLFF. As DNA, the CDR3 is TGCGCCAGCAGCCCGCGGAGGTTAGGGGTGACTGCAACTAATGAAAAACTGTTTTTT.

V is TRBV11-2 and J is TRBJ2-5; D may be TRBD1 (5 bases). Trimming removed 5 bases from V and 2 bases from J, with 18 bases in between. Germline V CDR1 and CDR2: SGHAT, FQNNGV. CDR3 size: 16 residues. DNA of the CDR3: TGTGCCAGCAGCCTGAGCCCAGGGAATCGGCAAGAGACCCAGTACTTC. This gives the protein CASSLSPGNRQETQYF.

V usage is TRBV9 and J usage is TRBJ1-5; tentatively, D is TRBD1 (5 bases). The CDR3 is 15 residues long. The V and J ends lost 3 bases and 3 bases respectively, with 13 bases between them. Looked up from germline, CDR1 is SGDLS and CDR2 is YYNGEE. The CDR3 sequence is CASSAGTAANQPQHF. For the CDR3, the DNA is TGTGCCAGCAGCGCGGGGACTGCGGCCAATCAGCCCCAGCATTTT.

The V and J genes are TRBV19 and TRBJ2-7; 7 bases fit TRBD1. CDR3 size: 14 residues. Germline V gene lookup returns CDR1 LNHDA and CDR2 SQIVND (reference sequence). V shed 5 bases and J 2 bases; nucleotides not matched to a gene: 6. This chain's CDR3 is CASSYDRATYEQYF. The CDR3 DNA reads TGTGCCAGTAGTTATGACAGGGCCACCTACGAGCAGTACTTC.

The rearrangement joins TRBV29-1 to TRBJ1-1, with a weak D call TRBD1 (5 bases). Germline CDR1 reads SQVTM; CDR2 reads ANQGSEA. Trimming cost V 3 bases and J 11 bases, with 10 bases left between them. The length of the CDR3 is 10 residues. Here the CDR3 reads CSVDPGDAFF. The CDR3 DNA follows: TGCAGCGTTGATCCTGGGGACGCTTTCTTT.

V gene TRBV7-9 combines with J gene TRBJ1-1; 8 bases are a match to TRBD1. The trim removed 5 bases at V and 3 bases at J, leaving 8 bases unmatched. The CDR3 sequence is 15 residues long. Germline CDR1 and CDR2: SEHNR and FQNEAQ (reference sequence). The CDR3 spells CASSQDRVRHTEAFF. CDR3 nucleotides: TGTGCCAGCAGCCAGGACAGGGTTCGGCACACTGAAGCTTTCTTT.

This chain connects TRBV29-1 to TRBJ2-2, with D perhaps assigned TRBD1 or TRBD2 (5 bases each). The germline V gene encodes CDR1 SQVTM and CDR2 ANQGSEA. V was clipped by 2 bases and J by 4 bases, with 8 bases between them. This CDR3 contains 13 residues. The CDR3 DNA reads TGCAGCGTTGAATCAGGGACCACCGGGGAGCTGTTTTTT. Residues: CSVESGTTGELFF.

The gene calls are TRBV30 and TRBJ1-2; D not resolved. V lost 7 bases, J lost 6 bases, and 9 bases lay in between. CDR3 size: 10 residues. CDR1 and CDR2 (germline): GTSNPN, SVGIG (reference sequence). The CDR3 reads CASYRNGYTF. The CDR3 DNA is TGTGCCTCGTACCGGAATGGCTACACCTTC.

CDR3 region: CASSWGRVPGEQYF. CDR3 in DNA: TGTGCCAGCAGTTGGGGCAGGGTACCCGGGGAGCAGTACTTC. The chain uses TRBV6-5 and TRBJ2-7; D perhaps matches TRBD1 (5 bases). Germline V gives CDR1 MNHEY, CDR2 SVGAGI. Trimming shortened V by 4 bases and J by 7 bases, and 17 bases separated the two germline ends. This CDR3 has 14 amino acids.

The gene calls are TRBV18 and TRBJ1-1; the D gene is possibly TRBD1 (6 bases). CDR1 and CDR2 from the germline V gene are KGHSH and LQKENI. The CDR3 length is 12 residues. Between the trimmed V and J ends, which lost 4 bases and 7 bases, there was a span of 10 bases. Here the CDR3 reads CASSLWTDEAFF. As DNA, the CDR3 is TGTGCCAGCTCACTGTGGACAGATGAAGCTTTCTTT.

This clone came up a few times. The rearrangement joins TRBV19 to TRBJ2-7; D not resolved. Deletions cut 4 bases from V and 3 bases from J, with 10 bases between. In germline, CDR1 is LNHDA, CDR2 SQIVND (reference sequence). The CDR3 contains 13 residues. CDR3 in DNA: TGTGCCAGTAGTAAAGCAGACATCTACGAGCAGTACTTC. This gives the protein CASSKADIYEQYF.

This clone showed up just once. The gene calls are TRBV4-1 and TRBJ1-5; D is uncertain. Between the trimmed V and J ends, which lost 0 bases and 4 bases, there was a span of 10 bases. Looked up from germline, CDR1 is MGHRA and CDR2 is YSYEKL. This CDR3 has 15 residues. This chain's CDR3 is CASSQEAVGNQPQHF. DNA of the CDR3: TGCGCCAGCAGCCAAGAGGCGGTGGGGAATCAGCCCCAGCATTTT.